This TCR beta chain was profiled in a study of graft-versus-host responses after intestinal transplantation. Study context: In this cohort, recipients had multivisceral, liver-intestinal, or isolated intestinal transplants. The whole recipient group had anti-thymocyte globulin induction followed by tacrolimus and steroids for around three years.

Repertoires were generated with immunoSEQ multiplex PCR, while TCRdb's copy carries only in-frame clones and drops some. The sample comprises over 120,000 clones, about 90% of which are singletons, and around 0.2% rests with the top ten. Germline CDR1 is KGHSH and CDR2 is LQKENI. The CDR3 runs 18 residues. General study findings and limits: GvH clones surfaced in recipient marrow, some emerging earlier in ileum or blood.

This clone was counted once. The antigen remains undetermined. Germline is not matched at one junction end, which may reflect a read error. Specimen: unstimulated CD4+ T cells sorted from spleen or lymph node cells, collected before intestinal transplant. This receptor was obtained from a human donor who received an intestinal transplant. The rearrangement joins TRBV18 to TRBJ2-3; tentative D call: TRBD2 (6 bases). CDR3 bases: TGTGCCAGCTCGCCACTCCCCTCGCTAGCGACCGACACAGATACGCAGTATTTT. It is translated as CASSPLPSLATDTDTQYF.